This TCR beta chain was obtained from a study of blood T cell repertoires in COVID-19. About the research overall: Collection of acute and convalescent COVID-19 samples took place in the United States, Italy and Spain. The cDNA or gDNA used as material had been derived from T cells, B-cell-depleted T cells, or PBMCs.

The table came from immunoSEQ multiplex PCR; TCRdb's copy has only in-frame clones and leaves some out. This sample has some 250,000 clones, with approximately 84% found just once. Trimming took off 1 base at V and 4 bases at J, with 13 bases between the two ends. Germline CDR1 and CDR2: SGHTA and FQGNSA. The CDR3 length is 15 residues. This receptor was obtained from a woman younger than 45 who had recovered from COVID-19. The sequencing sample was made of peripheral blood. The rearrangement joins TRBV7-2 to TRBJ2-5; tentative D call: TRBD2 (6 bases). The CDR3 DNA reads TGTGCCAGCAGCTTAGATGGGGGGTCCGGAGAGACCCAGTACTTC. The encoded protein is CASSLDGGSGETQYF.